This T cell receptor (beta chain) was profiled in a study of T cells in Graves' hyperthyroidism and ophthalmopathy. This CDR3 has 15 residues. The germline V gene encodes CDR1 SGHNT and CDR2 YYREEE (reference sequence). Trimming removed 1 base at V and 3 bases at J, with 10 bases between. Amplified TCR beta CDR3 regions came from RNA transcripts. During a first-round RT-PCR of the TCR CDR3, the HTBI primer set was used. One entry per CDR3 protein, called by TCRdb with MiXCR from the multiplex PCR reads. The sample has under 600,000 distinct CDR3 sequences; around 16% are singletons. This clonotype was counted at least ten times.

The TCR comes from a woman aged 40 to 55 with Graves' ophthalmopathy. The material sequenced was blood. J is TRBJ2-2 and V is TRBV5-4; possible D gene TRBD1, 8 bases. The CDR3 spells CASSLTGGDTGELFF. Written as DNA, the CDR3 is TGTGCCAGCAGCTTGACAGGGGGGGACACCGGGGAGCTGTTTTTT.